This TCR beta chain was recorded in a study of T-cell reconstitution after alpha-beta-depleted transplantation in children. It was with unique molecular identifiers that the TCRbeta library was prepared. TCRdb independently ran MiXCR on the PCR reads; one entry per CDR3 protein. The repertoire holds about 980,000 distinct CDR3 sequences, roughly 29% seen once, with about 28% in the top ten. General observations from the study: Newly generated T cells supplied most T-cell counts and diversity one year post-transplant.

This clonotype was recorded a few times. Its matching antigen is unknown. The V gene lost 3 bases and the J gene lost 2 bases, with 7 bases spanning the gap. Germline CDR1 reads SGDLS; CDR2 reads YYNGEE. The CDR3 is 13 residues long. This chain links TRBV9 with TRBJ2-3; D gene uncertain. The sample consisted of PBMCs, mostly from graft donor cells, taken 360 days after TCRalphabeta/CD19-depleted stem cell transplant. The TCR comes from a boy younger than two who had a stem cell transplant for SCID, so the T cells may come from the graft donor. The CDR3 coding sequence is TGTGCCAGCAGCGCCGCCAACACAGATACGCAGTATTTT. Protein sequence: CASSAANTDTQYF.